The T cell receptor (beta chain) under discussion was sequenced for a study of OX40 agonist ivuxolimab in advanced cancers. Study conclusions and caveats: CD4+ T cells averaged fewer expanded clones than CD8+ T cells. Normalized expansion of T-cell clones was also low for some nonresponders.

Blood was sampled at baseline, cycle 4 day 1, and cycle 7 day 1. This table comes from immunoSEQ multiplex PCR, and its TCRdb copy is limited to in-frame clones, with some not included. Among roughly 100,000 clones listed, about 90% were seen once. For this clone: Its antigen is still unknown.

Germline V CDR1 and CDR2: SGDLS, YYNGEE. The V and J ends lost 2 bases and 5 bases, in that order; junction bases with no gene match: 4. CDR3 size: 16 residues. The sequenced sample was CD4+ or CD8+ T cells sorted from blood, obtained in a trial of the OX40 agonist ivuxolimab. The V and J genes are TRBV9 and TRBJ1-6, with TRBD1 matching 10 bases. The receptor comes from an adult with an advanced solid tumor such as melanoma, head and neck, liver or kidney cancer. The CDR3 reads CASSVGQGSHNSPLHF. The DNA for the CDR3 is TGTGCCAGCAGCGTGGGACAGGGGTCACATAATTCACCCCTCCACTTT.